This TCR beta chain is drawn from a study of CD8 T cells in ankylosing spondylitis. Study-wide points: Seemingly distinctive of ankylosing spondylitis blood was a TCR beta motif formed by eight highly homologous variants.

TCRdb re-called the 5' RACE reads with MiXCR, one entry per CDR3 protein. The repertoire holds 35,000 to 45,000 distinct CDR3 sequences, approximately 10% seen once, with 1.3% to 1.5% in the top ten. CDR1 is SGDLS and CDR2 is YYNGEE in the germline V gene. The CDR3 loop spans 14 amino acids. V lost 3 bases, J lost 0 bases, and 10 bases lay in between. This clonotype was seen at least ten times. Its antigen is unknown. The J gene is TRBJ2-7, the V gene TRBV9; either TRBD1 or TRBD2 may fit D (5 bases each). Sequencing was done on a sample of blood, either unsorted or a sorted T cell fraction (not recorded which). This receptor was taken from a male donor with ankylosing spondylitis or in good health (not recorded which). The CDR3 reads CASSGGGPSYEQYF. The CDR3 DNA is TGTGCCAGCAGCGGTGGGGGTCCCTCCTACGAGCAGTACTTC.